What follows is one T cell receptor (beta chain) and its context. Its target is unknown. CDR1 and CDR2 (germline): SGHNT, YYREEE (reference sequence). The CDR3 contains 13 residues. Trimming cost V 2 bases and J 7 bases, with 12 bases left between them. This specimen comes from a study of T cells in Graves' hyperthyroidism and ophthalmopathy. Findings of the study overall: In the blood, most expanded thyroid clonotypes above 0.001 appeared as well.

TCR beta CDR3 region amplification was performed from RNA transcripts. The HTBI primer set served for first-round RT-PCR of the TCR CDR3. TCRdb analysed the multiplex PCR reads with MiXCR anew, one entry per CDR3 protein. The sample gives hundreds of thousands of distinct CDR3 sequences, just under 45% of which show up once; less than 9% is in the top ten. The specimen sequenced was peripheral blood or thyroid tissue (not recorded which). The genes are TRBV5-4 and TRBJ1-2, with TRBD1 as a possible D gene (5 bases). This TCR was sampled from an adult man with Graves' disease, either hyperthyroidism or ophthalmopathy (not recorded which). This CDR3 reads CASSLQGASGYTF. CDR3 sequence (DNA): TGTGCCAGCAGCTTACAAGGGGCAAGTGGCTACACCTTC.